This TCR beta chain was recorded in a study of blood T cell repertoires in COVID-19. Study context: Researchers got acute and convalescent COVID-19 samples from the United States, Italy and Spain. T cells, B-cell-depleted T cells, or PBMCs supplied cDNA or gDNA.

The length of the CDR3 is 13 residues. Germline values: CDR1 SGHNT, CDR2 YENEEA. Between the trimmed V and J ends, which lost 6 bases and 5 bases, there was a span of 10 bases. How the authors handled the data: For nucleated cells, counts were estimated from reference gene primer amplification. The method was immunoSEQ multiplex PCR; TCRdb's version includes in-frame clones alone and lacks a portion of them. The V and J calls and the clone size are those of that table, but D and trimming were determined from the DNA. The table has about 360,000 clones, 85% to 90% seen once. This chain connects TRBV11-3 to TRBJ2-2; a weak D match, TRBD1 (6 bases). Specimen: peripheral blood. This clonotype was obtained from a human donor in a cohort sampled during active COVID-19. CDR3 sequence reads: CASSPRGTGELFF. DNA for the CDR3: TGTGCCAGCAGTCCGAGGGGGACCGGGGAGCTGTTTTTT.